These 32 T cell receptor beta chains share one sample of origin, sequenced in a study of blood T cell repertoires in COVID-19. The protocol was immunoSEQ multiplex PCR, while the TCRdb copy is restricted to in-frame clones and leaves out a portion. The table includes fewer than 110,000 clones, about 90% detected once. The sequencing sample was made of peripheral blood. The receptor source for this set is a woman in her thirties with acute or convalescent COVID-19.

The chain employs TRBV11-2 and TRBJ2-3, with TRBD1 as a possible D gene (6 bases). CDR1 and CDR2 (germline): SGHAT, FQNNGV. The CDR3 length is 14 residues. The ends were cut back, 2 bases at V and 4 bases at J, with 10 bases in the middle. As DNA, the CDR3 is TGTGCCAGCAGCTTAAAAGGGGGACCAGATACGCAGTATTTT. Amino acid sequence: CASSLKGGPDTQYF.

This sequence joins TRBV7-9 and TRBJ2-2; 9 nucleotides align to TRBD1. Germline CDR1 SEHNR, CDR2 FQNEAQ (reference sequence). The junction had 3 bases not matched to a gene; V was cut back by 3 bases and J by 1 base. CDR3 length equals 16 residues. The CDR3 region has the DNA TGTGCCAGCAGCTTTTCGACAGGGGGGAACACCGGGGAGCTGTTTTTT. Its protein is CASSFSTGGNTGELFF.

This clone was picked up one time. This rearrangement joins TRBV7-2 to TRBJ2-5; D uncertain. V was cut by 0 bases and J by 5 bases, with 10 bases left in between. Germline-derived CDR1 and CDR2 are SGHTA and FQGNSA. This CDR3 has 14 residues. In nucleotides, the CDR3 is TGTGCCAGCAGCTTAGCGCTTAGTTTCGAGACCCAGTACTTC. This sequence encodes CASSLALSFETQYF.

The rearrangement uses TRBV3-1 (or the pseudogene TRBV3-2) and TRBJ1-1, with D possibly TRBD1 on 6 matching bases. This CDR3 is 12 amino acids long. Germline CDR1 reads LGHDT; CDR2 reads YNNKEL (reference sequence). Trimming pared 4 bases from V and 11 bases from J, leaving 14 bases between. Here the CDR3 reads CASSPGQGTAFF. The CDR3 region has the DNA TGTGCCAGCAGCCCGGGCCAGGGGACGGCTTTCTTT.

The V gene is TRBV7-9, the J gene TRBJ1-5; no clear D. With 4 bases removed from V and 4 bases from J, the gap between germline ends came to 5 bases. Germline loops: CDR1 SEHNR, CDR2 FQNEAQ (reference sequence). The CDR3 is 12 amino acids. The CDR3 loop is CASSSLNQPQHF. Here the CDR3 DNA reads TGTGCCAGCAGCTCCCTAAATCAGCCCCAGCATTTT.

This clone appeared a single time. The rearrangement joins TRBV2 to TRBJ1-3; D is ambiguous. In germline, CDR1 is SNHLY, CDR2 FYNNEI. With 6 bases removed from V and 3 bases from J, the gap between germline ends came to 12 bases. The CDR3 sequence is 14 residues long. In DNA, the CDR3 is TGTGCCAGCAGGAGCACGAGTCTTGGAAACACCATATATTTT. This codes for CASRSTSLGNTIYF.

The chain combines TRBV12-3 or TRBV12-4 with TRBJ1-5; possible D gene TRBD1, 5 bases. The V end lost 9 bases, the J end lost 2 bases, and 8 bases lay between the germline ends. The CDR3 length is 12 residues. The CDR3 sequence: CARQDGNQPQHF. CDR3 sequence (DNA): TGTGCCAGACAGGACGGCAATCAGCCCCAGCATTTT.

This clone was detected once. The J gene is TRBJ2-1, the V gene TRBV7-9; 7 bases fit TRBD1. V shed 5 bases and J 4 bases; nucleotides not matched to a gene: 11. Germline V gives CDR1 SEHNR, CDR2 FQNEAQ (reference sequence). The CDR3 sequence is 16 residues long. CDR3 amino acids: CASSGPGTAIYNEQFF. In nucleotides, the CDR3 is TGTGCCAGCAGCGGACCCGGGACAGCAATATACAATGAGCAGTTCTTC. The variable domain in full, completed from reference TRBV7-9 and TRBJ2-1, reads DTGVSQNPRHKITKRGQNVTFRCDPISEHNRLYWYRQTLGQGPEFLTYFQNEAQLEKSRLLSDRFSAERPKGSFSTLEIQRTEQGDSAMYLCASSGPGTAIYNEQFFGPGTRLTVL.

The CDR3 region has the DNA TGTGCCAGCAGCGGGACAGGGAAGAGCACAGATACGCAGTATTTT. It specifies CASSGTGKSTDTQYF. This chain connects TRBV11-1 to TRBJ2-3; 9 bases map to TRBD1. This CDR3 is 15 amino acids long. CDR1 and CDR2 (germline): SGHAT, FQDESV (reference sequence). V was pared by 5 bases and J by 0 bases, with 3 bases of the junction left unmatched.

The chain uses TRBV7-2 and TRBJ1-1; D possibly corresponds to TRBD1 (5 bases). This CDR3 contains 13 residues. CDR1 is SGHTA, CDR2 FQGNSA, per germline. Trimming took off 3 bases at V and 5 bases at J, with 10 bases between the two ends. DNA of the CDR3: TGTGCCAGCAGCTTCGACAGTGCAACTGAAGCTTTCTTT. This translates into CASSFDSATEAFF.

V is TRBV5-6 and J is TRBJ2-1, with 7 bases fitting TRBD1. The junction had 9 bases not matched to a gene; V was cut back by 4 bases and J by 5 bases. Germline-derived CDR1 and CDR2 are SGHDT and YYEEEE. CDR3 length: 15 residues. DNA of the CDR3: TGTGCCAGCAGCCCCCGACAGGGATCGAACAATGAGCAGTTCTTC. It specifies CASSPRQGSNNEQFF.

The chain couples TRBV15 to TRBJ1-5; 10 bases are shared with TRBD1. The germline gives CDR1 LNHNV, CDR2 YYDKDF (reference sequence). The length of the CDR3 is 17 residues. J lost 2 bases, V lost 4 bases, and 8 bases had no gene match. The CDR3 region is CATSITGTGVGNQPQHF. CDR3 DNA sequence: TGTGCCACCAGCATCACCGGGACAGGGGTGGGCAATCAGCCCCAGCATTTT.

CDR3 coding DNA: TGCGCCAGCAGCCGACAGGGAGACGGGTCCACAGATACGCAGTATTTT. It translates to CASSRQGDGSTDTQYF. The rearrangement links TRBV5-1 to TRBJ2-3; TRBD1 agrees at 7 bases. The CDR3 spans 16 residues. Trimming cost V 4 bases and J 2 bases; bases outside gene matches: 10. Per germline, CDR1 SGHRS and CDR2 YFSETQ.

The chain links TRBV4-1 to TRBJ2-2; 8 nucleotides agree with TRBD2. The trim removed 1 base at V and 6 bases at J, leaving 10 bases unmatched. Per germline, CDR1 MGHRA and CDR2 YSYEKL. The CDR3 contains 17 residues. Written as DNA, the CDR3 is TGCGCCAGCAGCCAAGTTACCGGGGGGGCCAATTCCGGGGAGCTGTTTTTT. Its protein product is CASSQVTGGANSGELFF.

The V call is TRBV6-6, the J call TRBJ2-2; TRBD1 agrees at 10 bases. The CDR3 spans 15 residues. CDR1 is MNHNY, CDR2 SVGAGI, per germline (reference sequence). The V gene end was trimmed by 6 bases and the J gene end by 3 bases; junction bases not matched to a gene: 4. The CDR3 region is CASRTGTGDTGELFF. CDR3 nucleotides: TGTGCCAGCAGAACCGGGACAGGGGACACCGGGGAGCTGTTTTTT.

The V call is TRBV5-1, the J call TRBJ1-6; D gene ambiguous. V shed 4 bases and J shed 4 bases, with 12 bases lying between them. The CDR3 contains 15 residues. Germline V gives CDR1 SGHRS, CDR2 YFSETQ. For the CDR3, the DNA is TGCGCCAGCAGCGGAAACGGAGGGTATAATTCACCCCTCCACTTT. It specifies CASSGNGGYNSPLHF.

This chain links TRBV29-1 with TRBJ2-7; TRBD1 matches 7 bases. The junction had 2 bases not matched to a gene; V was cut back by 5 bases and J by 4 bases. The V gene's germline CDR1 is SQVTM and CDR2 ANQGSEA. The CDR3 runs to 11 residues. The CDR3 here is CSVYRGYEQYF. Here the CDR3 DNA reads TGCAGCGTTTACAGGGGTTACGAGCAGTACTTC.

This chain uses TRBV5-8 with TRBJ2-1; a possible D gene is TRBD1 (7 bases). CDR1 and CDR2 from the germline V gene are SGHTS and YDEGEE. CDR3 size: 17 residues. Trimming took off 1 base at V and 3 bases at J, with 17 bases between the two ends. CDR3 loop: CASSLFQGGENYNEQFF. DNA of the CDR3: TGTGCCAGCAGCTTGTTTCAGGGGGGCGAAAACTACAATGAGCAGTTCTTC.

The chain combines TRBV4-2 with TRBJ1-3, with TRBD1 identical over 9 bases. CDR3 length equals 16 residues. Germline CDR1 LGHNA, CDR2 YNFKEQ. V lost 2 bases, J lost 3 bases, and 5 bases stayed unmatched. DNA of the CDR3: TGTGCCAGCAGCCAACCTACAGGGGGCAGTGGAAACACCATATATTTT. Its protein is CASSQPTGGSGNTIYF.

The V and J genes are TRBV18 and TRBJ2-2; 8 positions match TRBD1. J lost 4 bases, V lost 4 bases, and 5 bases had no gene match. Germline CDR1 is KGHSH and CDR2 is LQKENI. The CDR3 runs to 15 residues. The CDR3 coding sequence is TGTGCCAGCTCACGGACAGGGATTAGCACCGGGGAGCTGTTTTTT. It encodes CASSRTGISTGELFF.

This clone is a singleton in its sample. The J gene is TRBJ2-2, the V gene TRBV5-1, with a possible D match to TRBD1 (6 bases). The V end was cut by 2 bases, the J end by 0 bases, with 11 bases between. This CDR3 is built from 16 residues. The germline gives CDR1 SGHRS, CDR2 YFSETQ. The CDR3 sequence: CASSLPSGANTGELFF. As DNA, the CDR3 is TGCGCCAGCAGCTTACCGTCAGGGGCGAACACCGGGGAGCTGTTTTTT.

The V and J genes are TRBV19 and TRBJ2-7; 9 bases are shared with TRBD1. CDR1 LNHDA and CDR2 SQIVND come from the germline V gene (reference sequence). The V segment lost 5 bases and the J segment 4 bases; nucleotides outside the gene matches: 9. The CDR3 length is 15 residues. CDR3 sequence: CASSSVGQGRYEQYF. CDR3 DNA sequence: TGTGCCAGTAGTTCAGTCGGACAGGGGCGGTACGAGCAGTACTTC.

This chain joins TRBV19 and TRBJ1-1; D gene uncertain. Germline-derived CDR1 and CDR2 are LNHDA and SQIVND (reference sequence). There are 15 residues in the CDR3. Trimming pared 6 bases from V and 1 base from J, leaving 15 bases between. The CDR3 nucleotides are TGTGCCAGTAGCACCTACTTCCCGTGGAACACTGAAGCTTTCTTT. Its translation is CASSTYFPWNTEAFF.

J is TRBJ1-5 and V is TRBV5-6; D call uncertain. This CDR3 contains 16 residues. Looked up from germline, CDR1 is SGHDT and CDR2 is YYEEEE. Trimming left V 3 bases short and J 0 bases short, with 13 bases between. CDR3 loop: CASSWGFGDSNQPQHF. The CDR3 DNA reads as TGTGCCAGCAGCTGGGGATTCGGGGATAGCAATCAGCCCCAGCATTTT.

The gene calls are TRBV10-3 and TRBJ2-1; TRBD2 matches at 7 bases. The CDR3 has 15 amino acids. The V gene's germline CDR1 is ENHRY and CDR2 SYGVKD. V lost 0 bases, J lost 4 bases, and 3 bases stayed unmatched. The DNA for the CDR3 is TGTGCCATCAGTGAGTCTAGCGGGCCTTACAATGAGCAGTTCTTC. Its protein product is CAISESSGPYNEQFF.

The CDR3 DNA follows: TGTGCCAGTAGTATGGACAGGGGGGATTCACCCCTCCACTTT. Protein: CASSMDRGDSPLHF. The J gene is TRBJ1-6, the V gene TRBV19, with 10 positions matching TRBD1. V trimming: 3 bases; J trimming: 8 bases; junction bases outside the gene matches: 1. This CDR3 contains 14 residues. Per the germline V gene, CDR1 is LNHDA and CDR2 is SQIVND (reference sequence). Full variable domain (outside the CDR3, taken from reference TRBV19 and TRBJ1-6): DGGITQSPKYLFRKEGQNVTLSCEQNLNHDAMYWYRQDPGQGLRLIYYSQIVNDFQKGDIAEGYSVSREKKESFPLTVTSAQKNPTAFYLCASSMDRGDSPLHFGNGTRLTVT.

J is TRBJ2-7 and V is TRBV7-3, with 8 bases fitting TRBD1. The CDR3 length is 14 residues. The V and J ends lost 5 bases and 0 bases, in that order; junction bases with no gene match: 3. The germline CDR1 and CDR2 sequences are SGHTA and FQGTGA. The CDR3 sequence: CASSQTGASYEQYF. The CDR3 nucleotides are TGTGCCAGCAGCCAGACAGGGGCCTCCTACGAGCAGTACTTC.

The chain combines TRBV2 with TRBJ2-7; the match to TRBD2 covers 13 bases. V shed 1 base and J 3 bases; nucleotides not matched to a gene: 6. Per the germline V gene, CDR1 is SNHLY and CDR2 is FYNNEI. This CDR3 has 17 amino acids. CDR3 nucleotide sequence: TGTGCCAGCAGTGAAGGACTAGCGGGGGGCCCTCGCTACGAGCAGTACTTC. Protein product: CASSEGLAGGPRYEQYF.

The chain employs TRBV7-3 and TRBJ2-3; 12 bases agree with TRBD2. From germline, CDR1 is SGHTA and CDR2 FQGTGA. The length of the CDR3 is 17 residues. The V segment lost 2 bases and the J segment 5 bases; nucleotides outside the gene matches: 8. The CDR3 region is CASSLFPSGGAKDTQYF. As DNA, the CDR3 is TGTGCCAGCAGCTTATTCCCTAGCGGGGGGGCTAAAGATACGCAGTATTTT.

This clone was observed a single time. The V gene is TRBV27, the J gene TRBJ1-4, with TRBD1 identical over 9 bases. CDR1 is MNHEY and CDR2 is SMNVEV in the germline V gene (reference sequence). Losses at the gene ends were 5 bases for V and 7 bases for J; bases not matched to a gene: 8. This CDR3 has 15 residues. CDR3 residues: CASSPRTGVGEKLFF. Here the CDR3 DNA reads TGTGCCAGCAGTCCCAGGACAGGGGTTGGTGAAAAACTGTTTTTT.

The chain uses TRBV6-5 and TRBJ2-7, with D possibly TRBD1 on 5 matching bases. This CDR3 spans 13 amino acids. Germline V CDR1 and CDR2: MNHEY, SVGAGI. Trimming shortened V by 0 bases and J by 2 bases, and 5 bases separated the two germline ends. The CDR3: CASSYSTAYEQYF. CDR3 in DNA: TGTGCCAGCAGTTACTCGACAGCCTACGAGCAGTACTTC.

This chain joins TRBV12-5 and TRBJ1-2, with TRBD1 identical over 11 bases. The CDR3 extends over 17 amino acids. The junction had 15 bases not matched to a gene; V was cut back by 5 bases and J by 7 bases. Germline values: CDR1 LGHNT, CDR2 FRNRAP. Written as DNA, the CDR3 is TGTGCTAGTGGTCGGGTATGGGACAGGGGGACTGAGGGTGGCTACACCTTC. Translated: CASGRVWDRGTEGGYTF.